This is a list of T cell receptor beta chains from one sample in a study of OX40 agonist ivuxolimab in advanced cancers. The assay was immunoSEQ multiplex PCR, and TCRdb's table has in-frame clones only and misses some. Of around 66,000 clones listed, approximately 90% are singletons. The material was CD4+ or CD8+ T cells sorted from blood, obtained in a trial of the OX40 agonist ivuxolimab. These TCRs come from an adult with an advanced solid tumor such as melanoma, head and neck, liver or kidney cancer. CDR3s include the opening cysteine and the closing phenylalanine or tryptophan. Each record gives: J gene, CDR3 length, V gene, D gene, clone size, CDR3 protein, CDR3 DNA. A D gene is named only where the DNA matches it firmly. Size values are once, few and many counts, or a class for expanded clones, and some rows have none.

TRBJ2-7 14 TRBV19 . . CASRPDRSAYEQYF TGTGCCAGTAGGCCCGACAGGAGCGCCTACGAGCAGTACTTC
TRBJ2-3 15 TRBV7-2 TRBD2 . CASSFSSGATDTQYF TGTGCCAGCAGCTTCTCTAGCGGGGCGACAGATACGCAGTATTTT
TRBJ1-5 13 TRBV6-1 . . CASSKPAVQPQHF TGTGCCAGCTCCAAACCGGCGGTTCAGCCCCAGCATTTT
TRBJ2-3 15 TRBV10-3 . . CAISDSGVGTDTQYF TGTGCCATCAGCGACAGTGGAGTAGGCACAGATACGCAGTATTTT
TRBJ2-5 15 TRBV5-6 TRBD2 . CASSYGTRYRETQYF TGTGCCAGCAGCTACGGGACTAGATACCGGGAGACCCAGTACTTC
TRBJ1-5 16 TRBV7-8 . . CASSLLGENSNQPQHF TGTGCCAGCAGCTTATTGGGGGAGAACAGCAATCAGCCCCAGCATTTT
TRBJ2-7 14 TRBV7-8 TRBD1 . CASSLDRVGYEQYF TGTGCCAGCAGCTTGGACAGGGTAGGCTACGAGCAGTACTTC
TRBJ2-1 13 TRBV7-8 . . CASSLVEAHEQFF TGTGCCAGCAGCTTAGTTGAGGCCCATGAGCAGTTCTTC
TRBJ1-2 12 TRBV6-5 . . CASSFWSYGYTF TGTGCCAGCAGTTTTTGGTCTTATGGCTACACCTTC
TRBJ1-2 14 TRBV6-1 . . CASETAGFNYGYTF TGTGCCAGCGAAACGGCAGGGTTCAACTATGGCTACACCTTC
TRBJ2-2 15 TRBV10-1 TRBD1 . CASRDGTANTGELFF TGCGCCAGCAGGGACGGGACAGCAAACACCGGGGAGCTGTTTTTT
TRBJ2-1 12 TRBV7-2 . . CASSLEGNEQFF TGTGCCAGCAGCTTAGAAGGGAATGAGCAGTTCTTC
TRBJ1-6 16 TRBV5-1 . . CASSLGSVGYNSPLHF TGCGCCAGCAGCTTGGGGTCGGTAGGGTATAATTCACCCCTCCACTTT
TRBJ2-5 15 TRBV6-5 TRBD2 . CASSQTSGGPETQYF TGTGCCAGCAGCCAGACTAGCGGGGGGCCAGAGACCCAGTACTTC
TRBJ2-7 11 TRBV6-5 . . CASREIGEQYF TGTGCCAGCAGGGAGATAGGCGAGCAGTACTTC
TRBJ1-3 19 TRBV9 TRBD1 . CASSRLPPDRGFSGNTIYF TGTGCCAGCTCAAGACTCCCCCCGGACAGGGGTTTCTCTGGAAACACCATATATTTT
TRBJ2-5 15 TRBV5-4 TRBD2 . CASSPLPGLGETQYF TGTGCCAGCAGCCCTCTTCCGGGACTAGGCGAGACCCAGTACTTC
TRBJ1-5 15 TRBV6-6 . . CASSSQPASGQPQHF TGTGCCAGCAGTTCCCAGCCGGCGTCCGGTCAGCCCCAGCATTTT
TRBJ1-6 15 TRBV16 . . CASSLTGGENSPLHF TGTGCCAGCAGCCTTACTGGGGGCGAGAATTCACCCCTCCACTTT
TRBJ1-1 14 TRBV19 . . CASSIVVLGSEAFF TGTGCCAGTAGTATAGTTGTTTTGGGATCTGAAGCTTTCTTT
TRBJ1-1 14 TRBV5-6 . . CASSSYTVNTEAFF TGTGCCAGCAGCTCGTATACAGTGAACACTGAAGCTTTCTTT
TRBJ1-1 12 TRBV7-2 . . CASSLMGTNAFF TGTGCCAGCAGCTTAATGGGGACAAACGCTTTCTTT
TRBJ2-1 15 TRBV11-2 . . CASSLLGHMYNEQFF TGTGCCAGCAGCTTACTCGGGCATATGTACAATGAGCAGTTCTTC
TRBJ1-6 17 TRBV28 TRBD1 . CASSLVTGVSYNSPLHF TGTGCCAGCAGTTTAGTTACAGGGGTCTCCTATAATTCACCCCTCCACTTT
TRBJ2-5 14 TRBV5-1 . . CASSSDGVGETQYF TGCGCCAGCAGCTCTGACGGGGTTGGAGAGACCCAGTACTTC
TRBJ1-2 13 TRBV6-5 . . CASRDGRNYGYTF TGTGCCAGCAGGGACGGACGGAACTATGGCTACACCTTC
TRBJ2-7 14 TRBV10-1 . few CASSRGGTEYEQYF TGCGCCAGCAGCCGAGGGGGGACCGAATACGAGCAGTACTTC
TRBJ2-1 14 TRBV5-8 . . CAGQGGSPYNEQFF TGTGCCGGCCAAGGGGGGAGCCCGTACAATGAGCAGTTCTTC
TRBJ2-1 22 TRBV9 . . CASSVDPGQGNLVAGNGNEQFF TGTGCCAGCAGCGTAGATCCCGGACAGGGGAACTTGGTAGCGGGGAATGGTAATGAGCAGTTCTTC